This TCR beta chain stems from a study of shared T cell receptors in the human thymus (dated by TCRdb to the early 2020s). At the level of the whole study: The study examined how self-reactive, shared T-cell receptor alpha chains are generated in the human thymus.

This clone was found a few times. Its specific antigen is unknown. Nothing much larger sits one base from this clone, and base qualities are not available. Library creation used the immunoSEQ multiplex PCR assay. Entries here come from immuneACCESS through TCRdb and include only in-frame sequences with V and J called. Some clones fail to appear in such tables; in the studies checked, an unresolved V gene covers under half of the shortfall, and the cause of the remainder is unknown. Across this sample there are a few hundred thousand clones, with 85% to 95% seen only once. Roughly 0.021% of the sample is held by the ten biggest clonotypes. V is cut by 3 bases and J by 8 bases, and the space between the germline ends is 17 bases. The CDR3, from cysteine to phenylalanine, totals 15 residues. CDR3 DNA only is kept here, 45 bases in frame from base 1. For CDR1 and CDR2, the germline V gene lists MRHNA and SNTAGT.

The clonotype comes from a human donor. Sequencing was carried out using thymocytes. The chain links TRBV6-4 with TRBJ2-1; a weak D assignment points to TRBD1 (6 bases agree). In nucleotide form, the sequence is TGTGCCAGCAGTGAGGGGAAAGGGGGTTCGGATGAGCAGTTCTTC. Its protein is CASSEGKGGSDEQFF.